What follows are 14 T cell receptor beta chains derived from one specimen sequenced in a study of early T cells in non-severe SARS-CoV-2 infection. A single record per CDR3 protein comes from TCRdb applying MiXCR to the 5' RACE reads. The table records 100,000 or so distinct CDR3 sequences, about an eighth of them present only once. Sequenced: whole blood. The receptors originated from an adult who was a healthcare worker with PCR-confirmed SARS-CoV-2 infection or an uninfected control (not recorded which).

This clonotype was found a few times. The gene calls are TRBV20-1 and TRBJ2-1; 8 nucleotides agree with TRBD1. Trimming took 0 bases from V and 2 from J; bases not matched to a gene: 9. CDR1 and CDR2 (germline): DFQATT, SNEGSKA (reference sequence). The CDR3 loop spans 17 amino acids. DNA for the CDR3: TGCAGTGCTAGAGAAAGGTTCGGGGACAGGACCTACAATGAGCAGTTCTTC. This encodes CSARERFGDRTYNEQFF.

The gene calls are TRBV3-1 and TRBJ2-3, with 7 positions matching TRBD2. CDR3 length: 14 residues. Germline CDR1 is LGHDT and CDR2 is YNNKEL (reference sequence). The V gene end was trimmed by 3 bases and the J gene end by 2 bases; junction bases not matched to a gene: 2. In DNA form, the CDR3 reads TGTGCCAGCAGCCAGAGCGGGATCACAGATACGCAGTATTTT. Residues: CASSQSGITDTQYF.

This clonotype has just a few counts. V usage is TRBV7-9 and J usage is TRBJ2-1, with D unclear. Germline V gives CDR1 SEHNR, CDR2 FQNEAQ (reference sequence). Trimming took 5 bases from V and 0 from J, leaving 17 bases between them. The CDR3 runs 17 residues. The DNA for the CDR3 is TGTGCCAGCAGCCCCCCTATTCGGTTGAGCTCCTACAATGAGCAGTTCTTC. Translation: CASSPPIRLSSYNEQFF.

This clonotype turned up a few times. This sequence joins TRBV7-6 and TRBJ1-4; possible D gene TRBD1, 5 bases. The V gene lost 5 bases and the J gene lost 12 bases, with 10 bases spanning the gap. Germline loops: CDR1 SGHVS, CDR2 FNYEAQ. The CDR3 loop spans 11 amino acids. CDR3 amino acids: CASSTTDQLFF. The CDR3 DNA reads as TGTGCCAGCAGCACGACAGATCAACTGTTTTTT. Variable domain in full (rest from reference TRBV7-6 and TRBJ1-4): GAGVSQSPRYKVTKRGQDVALRCDPISGHVSLYWYRQALGQGPEFLTYFNYEAQQDKSGLPNDRFSAERPEGSISTLTIQRTEQRDSAMYRCASSTTDQLFFGSGTQLSVL.

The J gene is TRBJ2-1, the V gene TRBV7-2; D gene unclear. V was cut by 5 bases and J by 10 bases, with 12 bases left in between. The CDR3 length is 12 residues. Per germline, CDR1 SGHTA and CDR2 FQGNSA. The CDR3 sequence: CASSTYSSEQFF. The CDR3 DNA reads TGTGCCAGCAGCACTTACTCTTCGGAGCAGTTCTTC. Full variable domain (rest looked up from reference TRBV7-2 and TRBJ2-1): GAGVSQSPSNKVTEKGKDVELRCDPISGHTALYWYRQSLGQGLEFLIYFQGNSAPDKSGLPSDRFSAERTGGSVSTLTIQRTQQEDSAVYLCASSTYSSEQFFGPGTRLTVL.

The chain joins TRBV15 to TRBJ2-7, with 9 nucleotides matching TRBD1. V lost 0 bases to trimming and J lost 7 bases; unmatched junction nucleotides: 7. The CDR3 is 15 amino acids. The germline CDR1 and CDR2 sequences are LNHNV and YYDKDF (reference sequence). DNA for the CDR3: TGTGCCACCAGCAGAGATCGGGACAGGGTGGAAGAGCAGTACTTC. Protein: CATSRDRDRVEEQYF.

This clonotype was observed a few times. The CDR3 sequence: CASTTTNRNQPQHF. In DNA form, the CDR3 reads TGTGCCAGTACTACAACAAATCGAAATCAGCCCCAGCATTTT. The rearrangement links TRBV28 to TRBJ1-5; no clear D gene. The V and J ends lost 9 bases and 4 bases respectively, with 16 bases between them. The CDR3 is 14 residues long. From germline, CDR1 is MDHEN and CDR2 SYDVKM.

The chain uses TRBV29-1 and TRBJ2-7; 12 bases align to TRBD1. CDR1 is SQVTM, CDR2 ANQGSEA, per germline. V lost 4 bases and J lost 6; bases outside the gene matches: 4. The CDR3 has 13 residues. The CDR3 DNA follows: TGCAGCGTTGTTTCGGGACAGGGGGCCGAGCAGTACTTC. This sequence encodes CSVVSGQGAEQYF.

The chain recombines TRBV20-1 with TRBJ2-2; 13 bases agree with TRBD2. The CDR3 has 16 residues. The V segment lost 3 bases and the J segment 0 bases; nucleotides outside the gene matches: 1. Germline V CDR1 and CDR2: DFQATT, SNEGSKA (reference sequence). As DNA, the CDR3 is TGCAGTGCTAGGACTAGCGGGAGGACGAACACCGGGGAGCTGTTTTTT. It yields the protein CSARTSGRTNTGELFF.

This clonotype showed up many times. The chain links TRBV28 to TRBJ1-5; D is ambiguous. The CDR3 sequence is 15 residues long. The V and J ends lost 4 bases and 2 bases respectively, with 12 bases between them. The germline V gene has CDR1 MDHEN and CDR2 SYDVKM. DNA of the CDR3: TGTGCCAGCAGTTCAGTAGGTTTTCGCAATCAGCCCCAGCATTTT. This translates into CASSSVGFRNQPQHF.

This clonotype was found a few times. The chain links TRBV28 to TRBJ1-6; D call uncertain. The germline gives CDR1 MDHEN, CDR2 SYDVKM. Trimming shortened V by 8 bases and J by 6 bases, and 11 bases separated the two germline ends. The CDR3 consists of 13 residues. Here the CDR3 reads CASGVLSNSPLHF. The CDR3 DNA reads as TGTGCCAGCGGGGTGCTAAGTAATTCACCCCTCCACTTT.

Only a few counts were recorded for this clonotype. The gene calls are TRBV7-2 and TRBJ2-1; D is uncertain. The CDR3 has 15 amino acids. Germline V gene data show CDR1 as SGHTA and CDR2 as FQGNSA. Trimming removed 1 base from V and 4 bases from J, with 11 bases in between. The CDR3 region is CASSLVGGRYNEQFF. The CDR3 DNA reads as TGTGCCAGCAGCTTAGTCGGTGGGCGATACAATGAGCAGTTCTTC.

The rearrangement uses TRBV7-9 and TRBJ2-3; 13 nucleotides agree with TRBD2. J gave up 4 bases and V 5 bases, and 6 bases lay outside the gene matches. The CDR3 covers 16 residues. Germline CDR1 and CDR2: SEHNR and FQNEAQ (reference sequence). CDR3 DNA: TGTGCCAGCAGCCTAGGGACTAGCGGGATCTCAGATACGCAGTATTTT. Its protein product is CASSLGTSGISDTQYF.

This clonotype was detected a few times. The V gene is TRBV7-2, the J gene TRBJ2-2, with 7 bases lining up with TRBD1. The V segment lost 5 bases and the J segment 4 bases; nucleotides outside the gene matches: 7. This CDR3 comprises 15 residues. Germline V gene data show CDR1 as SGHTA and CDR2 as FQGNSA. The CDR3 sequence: CASSPRGSGTGELFF. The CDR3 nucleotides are TGTGCCAGCAGCCCCAGGGGGAGCGGCACCGGGGAGCTGTTTTTT.